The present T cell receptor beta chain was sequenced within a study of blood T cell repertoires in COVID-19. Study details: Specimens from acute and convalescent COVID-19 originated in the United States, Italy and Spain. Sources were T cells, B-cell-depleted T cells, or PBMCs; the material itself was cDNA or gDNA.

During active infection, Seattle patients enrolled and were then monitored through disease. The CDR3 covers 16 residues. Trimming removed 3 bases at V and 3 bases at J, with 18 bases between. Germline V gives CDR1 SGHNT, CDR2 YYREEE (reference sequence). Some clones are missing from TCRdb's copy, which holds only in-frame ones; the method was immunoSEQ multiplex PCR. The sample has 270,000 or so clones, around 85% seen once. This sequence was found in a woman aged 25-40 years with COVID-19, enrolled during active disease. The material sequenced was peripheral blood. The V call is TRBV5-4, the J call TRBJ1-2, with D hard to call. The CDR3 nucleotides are TGTGCCAGCAGCTCCCCGAATGTAGACGGAGACTATGGCTACACCTTC. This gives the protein CASSSPNVDGDYGYTF.